This T cell receptor (beta chain) appears in the sequencing data of a study of Ad26.COV2.S vaccination and SARS-CoV-2 variants. The treatment here: roughly 18 received Ad26.COV2.S at low or high dose, single or two shots; 5 received placebo; per-sample allocation not given. Repertoires come from day 63 after the first vaccine or placebo injection. Trimming pared 5 bases from V and 3 bases from J, leaving 8 bases between. The CDR3 sequence is 12 residues long. Germline CDR1 is LGHNT and CDR2 is FRNRAP. Method: immunoSEQ multiplex PCR; TCRdb's copy keeps in-frame clones and lacks some. Seen here are roughly 700,000 clones, about 90% observed once, and the top ten hold over 1.3%.

The source is a person aged 18-65 years who received the Ad26.COV2.S COVID-19 vaccine or a placebo. The chain carries TRBV12-5 and TRBJ2-7; TRBD2 might be the D (5 bases). This specimen consisted of peripheral blood, obtained in a trial of Ad26.COV2.S vaccine versus placebo. The CDR3 bases are TGTGCTAGTGGTCCCGAGGGCTACGAGCAGTACTTC. It encodes CASGPEGYEQYF.